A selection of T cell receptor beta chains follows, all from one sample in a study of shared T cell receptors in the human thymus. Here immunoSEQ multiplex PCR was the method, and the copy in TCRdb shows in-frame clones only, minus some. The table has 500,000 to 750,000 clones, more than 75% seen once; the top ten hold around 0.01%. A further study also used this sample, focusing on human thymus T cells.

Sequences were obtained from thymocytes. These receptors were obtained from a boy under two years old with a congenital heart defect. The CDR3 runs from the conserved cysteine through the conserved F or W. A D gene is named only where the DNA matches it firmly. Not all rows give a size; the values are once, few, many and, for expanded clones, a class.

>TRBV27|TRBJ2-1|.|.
TGTGCCAGCAGTGATCTGCGCAATGAGCAGTTCTTC
CASSDLRNEQFF
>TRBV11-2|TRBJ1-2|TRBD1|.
TGTGCCAGCAGCTTAGGACAGGGGGTCAGTAACTATGGCTACACCTTC
CASSLGQGVSNYGYTF
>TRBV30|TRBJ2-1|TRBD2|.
TGTGCCTGGGTGACTAGCGGGAGGTACAATGAGCAGTTCTTC
CAWVTSGRYNEQFF
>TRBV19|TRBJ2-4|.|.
TGTGCCAGTAGTATCCCTGAGAGGAACATTCAGTACTTC
CASSIPERNIQYF
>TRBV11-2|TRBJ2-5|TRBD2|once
TGTGCCAGCAGCGTGGCTACTAGCGGGAGGGCCTACGAGCAAGAGACCCAGTACTTC
CASSVATSGRAYEQETQYF
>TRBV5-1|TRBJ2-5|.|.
TGCGCCAGCAGCCCGGGAACCCTTCTGTTCGGGACCCAGTACTTC
CASSPGTLLFGTQYF
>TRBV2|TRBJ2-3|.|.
TGTGCCAGCAGTGAGGTGGCTAGCCCCACAGATACGCAGTATTTT
CASSEVASPTDTQYF
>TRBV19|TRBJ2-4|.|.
TGTGCCAGTAGTATTCCCCCGGAAAACATTCAGTACTTC
CASSIPPENIQYF
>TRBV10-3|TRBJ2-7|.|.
TGTGCCATCAGTGAGGGGCTCTACGGCGAGCAGTACTTC
CAISEGLYGEQYF
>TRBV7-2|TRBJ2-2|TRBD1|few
TGTGCCAGCACCAATCGGGCCCGGGACAGGGGACCAGACACCGGGGAGCTGTTTTTT
CASTNRARDRGPDTGELFF
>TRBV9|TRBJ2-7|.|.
TGTGCCAGCAGCGTAGTGGAGTATCCTCGGCAGTACTTC
CASSVVEYPRQYF
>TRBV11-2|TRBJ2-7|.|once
TGTGCCAGCAGCAATTATAACACCTACGAGCAGTACTTC
CASSNYNTYEQYF
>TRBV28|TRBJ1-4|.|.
TGTGCCAGCAGTTTAGACAGTAATGAAAAACTGTTTTTT
CASSLDSNEKLFF
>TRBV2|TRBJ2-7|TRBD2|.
TGTGCCAGCAGTGAAATAACTAGCGTCCCCCTCTCGGGGGAGCAGTACTTC
CASSEITSVPLSGEQYF
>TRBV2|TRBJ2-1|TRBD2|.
TGTGCCAGCAGTGGAGTAGCGGGAGGGCCTTACAATGAGCAGTTCTTC
CASSGVAGGPYNEQFF
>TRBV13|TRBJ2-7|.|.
TGTGCCAGCAGCTTCAGCTACGAGCAGTACTTC
CASSFSYEQYF
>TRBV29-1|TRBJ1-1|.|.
TGCAGCGTCGCCGTAGATTTCTTT
CSVAVDFF
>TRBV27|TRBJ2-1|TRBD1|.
TGTGCCAGCAGTTCACGGGACAGGGCTTACAATGAGCAGTTCTTC
CASSSRDRAYNEQFF
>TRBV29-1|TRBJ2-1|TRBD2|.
TGCAGCGTTGAATGGCTAGCGGGAGAAGAGGGTGAGCAGCTCTTC
CSVEWLAGEEGEQLF
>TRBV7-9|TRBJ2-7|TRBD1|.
TGTGCCAGCAGCCCCCGAGGACAGGGGAGCTACGAGCAGTACTTC
CASSPRGQGSYEQYF
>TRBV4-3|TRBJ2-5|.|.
TGCGCCAGCAGCCAAGCGCCAGGGGCAGGGGAGACCCAGTACTTC
CASSQAPGAGETQYF
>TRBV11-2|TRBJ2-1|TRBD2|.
TGTGCCAGCAGCTCCCCCCAAGCGGGAGGGTCCTACAATGAGCAGTTCTTC
CASSSPQAGGSYNEQFF
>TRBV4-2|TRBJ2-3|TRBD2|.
TGTGCCAGCAGCCAACCCCATAGACTAGCGGGGGGCACAGATACGCAGTATTTT
CASSQPHRLAGGTDTQYF
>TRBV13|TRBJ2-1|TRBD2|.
TGTGCCAGCAGCTTCGAAGCGGGAGCTGGGGAGCAGTTCTTC
CASSFEAGAGEQFF
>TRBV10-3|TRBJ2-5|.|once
TGTGCCATCAGTGAGTGGGCAGGCCAAGAGACCCAGTACTTC
CAISEWAGQETQYF
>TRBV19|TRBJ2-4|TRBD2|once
TGTGCCAGTAGTATTACTAGCGGGAGGTTTAAAAACATTCAGTACTTC
CASSITSGRFKNIQYF
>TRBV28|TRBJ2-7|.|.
TGTGCCAGCAGTTTACGGTTAGAGCAGTACTTC
CASSLRLEQYF
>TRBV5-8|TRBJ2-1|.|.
TGTGCCAGCAGCTTTATTCGGGAGATCTACAATGAGCAGTTCTTC
CASSFIREIYNEQFF
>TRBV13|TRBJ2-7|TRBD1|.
TGTGCCAGCAGCTCCCAGGGGGCCCACGAGCAGTACTTC
CASSSQGAHEQYF
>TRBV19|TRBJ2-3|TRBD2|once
TGTGCCAGTAGTATCTCTCTAGCGGGAGGGTACGCAGATACGCAGTATTTT
CASSISLAGGYADTQYF
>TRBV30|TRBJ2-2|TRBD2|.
TGTGCCTGGATGGCTAGCGGGAGGGCCTTTAGGACCGGGGAGCTGTTTTTT
CAWMASGRAFRTGELFF
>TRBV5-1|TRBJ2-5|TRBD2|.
TGCGCCAGCAGCTTGGCCCCACTCGTAGCGGGAGGTCCTCGGGAGACCCAGTACTTC
CASSLAPLVAGGPRETQYF
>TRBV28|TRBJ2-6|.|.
TGTGCCAGCAGGCGGACACAAAGGACTGGGGCCAACGTCCTGACTTTC
CASRRTQRTGANVLTF
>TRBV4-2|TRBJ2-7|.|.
TGTGCCAGCAGCCGGGAAGAGCGGGCACGGACCTACGAGCAGTACTTC
CASSREERARTYEQYF
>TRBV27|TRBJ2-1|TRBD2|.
TGTGCCAGCAGTCTAAGCGGGAGTCGCGATGGGCAGTTCTTC
CASSLSGSRDGQFF
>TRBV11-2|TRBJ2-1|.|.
TGTGCCAGCAGCTTATGGGCCATCCACTCCTACAATGAGCAGTTCTTC
CASSLWAIHSYNEQFF
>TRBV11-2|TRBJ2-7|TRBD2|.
TGTGCCAGCAGCTTCGACGCAGCGGGAGGGGATCTCTACGAGCAGTACTTC
CASSFDAAGGDLYEQYF
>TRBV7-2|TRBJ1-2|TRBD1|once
TGTGCCAGCAGCATCCGGGACAGGAGGGTCCCTTATGGCTACACCTTC
CASSIRDRRVPYGYTF
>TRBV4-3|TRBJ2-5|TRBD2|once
TGCGCCAGCAGCCAACGCGGGCTAGCGGGAGTGGAGACCCAGTACTTC
CASSQRGLAGVETQYF
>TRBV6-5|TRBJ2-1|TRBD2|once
TGTGCCAGCAGTTACCGCGGGACTAGCAGGCACAATGAGCAGTTCTTC
CASSYRGTSRHNEQFF
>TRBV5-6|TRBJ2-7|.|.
TGTGCCAGCAGCTCCCCCGGCGGAGGCAGGACCTACGAGCAGTACTTC
CASSSPGGGRTYEQYF
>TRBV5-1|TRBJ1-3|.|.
TGCGCCAGCAGCTTGGCACAAGATGGAAACACCATATATTTT
CASSLAQDGNTIYF
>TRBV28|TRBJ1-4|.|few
TGTGCCAGCAGAACCCGGCCAGGCCGAGGGGGACTGTTTTTT
CASRTRPGRGGLFF
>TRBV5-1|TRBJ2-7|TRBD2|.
TGCGCCAGCAGCCGCTGTTGGCGGGAGGTTAACGAGCAGTACTTC
CASSRCWREVNEQYF
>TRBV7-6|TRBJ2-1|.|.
TGTGCCAGCAGCTTAGGGCCGGCGGGACCTTACAATGAGCAGTTCTTC
CASSLGPAGPYNEQFF
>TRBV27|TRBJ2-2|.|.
TGTGCCAGCAGTTCCAAACCTGGACAGATAAAAATTTCGAACACCGGGGAGCTGTTTTTT
CASSSKPGQIKISNTGELFF
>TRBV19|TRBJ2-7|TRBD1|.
TGTGCCAGCCGGGACAGGGGCTACGAGCAGTACTTC
CASRDRGYEQYF
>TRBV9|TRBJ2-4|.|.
TGTGCCAGCAGCGTAGTATCGGTCTACTACTTC
CASSVVSVYYF
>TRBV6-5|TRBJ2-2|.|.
TGTGCCAGCAAGGAGGTTCCCGGGGAGCTGTTTTTT
CASKEVPGELFF
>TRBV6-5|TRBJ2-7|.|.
TGTGCCAGCAGTTACTTTGGGGCAGGGGACCTCTACGAGCAGTACTTC
CASSYFGAGDLYEQYF
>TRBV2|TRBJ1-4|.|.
TGTGCCAGCAGCGAACAGGTCACTAATGAAAAACTGTTTTTT
CASSEQVTNEKLFF
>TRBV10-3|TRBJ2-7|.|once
TGTGCCATCAGTAGTCTTGGACTCTCCTCCTACGAGCAGTACTTC
CAISSLGLSSYEQYF
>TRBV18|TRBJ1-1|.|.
TGTGCCAGCTCACCAGGGGCAGCTGAAGCTTTCTTT
CASSPGAAEAFF
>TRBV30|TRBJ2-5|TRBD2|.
TGTGCCTGGAGTCCCGGAGGGGGAGCGGGAGCCGAAGAGACCCAGTACTTC
CAWSPGGGAGAEETQYF
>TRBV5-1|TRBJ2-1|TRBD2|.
TGCGCCAGCAGCTTGTCCGCAGCTAGCGGGAGGTGGGACAATGAGCAGTTCTTC
CASSLSAASGRWDNEQFF
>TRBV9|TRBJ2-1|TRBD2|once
TGTGCCAGCAGCGTAGGAGCTAGCGGGAGTTTGAATGAGCAGTTCTTC
CASSVGASGSLNEQFF
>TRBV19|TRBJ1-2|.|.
TGTGCCAGTAGTCTCCCCCTGCAGGGCCTTAGGTATGGCTACACCTTC
CASSLPLQGLRYGYTF
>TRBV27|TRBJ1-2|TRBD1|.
TGTGCCAGCAGCCCCTACTACCCAGGGGGATCGATCGGCTACACCTTC
CASSPYYPGGSIGYTF